The rows below give T cell receptor beta chains drawn from one sample of a study of sequential checkpoint blockade in melanoma. Clones were read by immunoSEQ multiplex PCR, and TCRdb kept only the in-frame ones, dropping some. The data contain under 3,000 clones, around a fifth of them singletons. Material: tumor tissue (inferred from file names), obtained from a patient given nivolumab and ipilimumab in sequence. The origin of the receptors is a human donor with melanoma. The CDR3 runs from the conserved cysteine through the conserved F or W. Each record gives: J gene, V gene, clone size, D gene, CDR3 length, CDR3 protein, CDR3 DNA. D genes are given only for firm matches. Expanded clones get a size class; other rows say once, few or many, or leave the size out.

>TRBJ1-5|TRBV6-8|.|TRBD1|16
CASSTVGQGARQPQHF
TGTGCCAGCAGCACAGTAGGACAGGGGGCCAGGCAGCCCCAGCATTTT
>TRBJ2-7|TRBV6-8|.|TRBD2|15
CASRGGSGPPYEQYF
TGTGCCAGCAGGGGAGGTAGCGGGCCCCCTTACGAGCAGTACTTC
>TRBJ1-2|TRBV6-8|few|.|13
CASRLTLDYGYTF
TGTGCCAGCAGGCTGACCCTGGACTATGGCTACACCTTC
>TRBJ1-4|TRBV5-1|.|.|14
CASSAVGGGEKLFF
TGCGCCAGCTCGGCGGTAGGGGGAGGTGAAAAACTGTTTTTT
>TRBJ2-7|TRBV6-8|medium-sized|TRBD2|12
CASRRGVHEQYF
TGTGCCAGCAGGCGGGGGGTACACGAGCAGTACTTC
>TRBJ2-1|TRBV19|large|.|15
CASSLTRGEEDEQFF
TGTGCCAGTAGTCTTACCAGGGGGGAGGAGGATGAGCAGTTCTTC
>TRBJ2-6|TRBV14|few|.|16
CASSQGGYSGANVLTF
TGTGCCAGCAGCCAGGGGGGATACTCTGGGGCCAACGTCCTGACTTTC
>TRBJ2-1|TRBV28|.|.|14
CASSYGRGDNEQFF
TGTGCCAGCAGTTACGGACGGGGAGACAATGAGCAGTTCTTC
>TRBJ1-4|TRBV15|few|.|16
CATSRDTAATNEKLFF
TGTGCCACCAGCAGAGATACAGCCGCGACTAATGAAAAACTGTTTTTT
>TRBJ1-1|TRBV30|.|.|17
CAWSAPGPRTWNTEAFF
TGTGCCTGGAGTGCTCCGGGACCCAGGACTTGGAACACTGAAGCTTTCTTT
>TRBJ2-3|TRBV19|.|.|16
CASSIGFQGRTDTQYF
TGTGCCAGTAGTATCGGTTTCCAGGGCCGCACAGATACGCAGTATTTT
>TRBJ1-2|TRBV9|.|.|12
CASSVGGSGYTF
TGTGCCAGCAGCGTAGGGGGTTCCGGCTACACCTTC
>TRBJ1-1|TRBV11-3|medium-sized|TRBD1|16
CASSPGVGQGVPEAFF
TGTGCCAGCAGCCCTGGGGTCGGACAGGGGGTCCCTGAAGCTTTCTTT
>TRBJ1-1|TRBV11-3|medium-sized|.|15
CASSLTPRTNTEAFF
TGTGCCAGCAGCCTCACCCCACGGACTAACACTGAAGCTTTCTTT
>TRBJ2-1|TRBV11-3|many|.|15
CASSLRTGSYNEQFF
TGTGCCAGCAGCTTACGGACTGGATCCTACAATGAGCAGTTCTTC
>TRBJ1-4|TRBV11-3|medium-sized|TRBD1|15
CASRSWGQGNEKLFF
TGTGCCAGCAGGTCCTGGGGACAGGGGAATGAAAAACTGTTTTTT
>TRBJ1-1|TRBV4-1|few|.|14
CASSPADRNTEAFF
TGCGCCAGCAGCCCCGCTGACAGGAACACTGAAGCTTTCTTT
>TRBJ1-5|TRBV28|few|.|13
CASSTSGHQPQHF
TGTGCCAGCAGTACCTCGGGGCATCAGCCCCAGCATTTT
>TRBJ1-2|TRBV6-8|few|.|15
CASSYGAGRNYGYTF
TGTGCCAGCAGTTACGGTGCAGGGAGGAACTATGGCTACACCTTC
>TRBJ1-1|TRBV28|.|TRBD1|17
CASSQPRTGWPNTEAFF
TGTGCCAGCAGCCAGCCGCGGACAGGTTGGCCGAACACTGAAGCTTTCTTT
>TRBJ2-3|TRBV12-5|.|.|14
CATSATSSGDTQYF
TGTGCCACCTCCGCTACCTCTTCGGGGGATACGCAGTATTTT
>TRBJ2-1|TRBV11-3|few|.|14
CASSPPGSYNEQFF
TGTGCCAGCAGCCCACCCGGCTCCTACAATGAGCAGTTCTTC
>TRBJ2-1|TRBV11-3|large|TRBD1|18
CASSLAFYGTGVSNEQFF
TGTGCCAGCAGCTTGGCCTTTTACGGGACAGGGGTATCAAATGAGCAGTTCTTC
>TRBJ2-1|TRBV28|few|.|16
CASRKNRDSSYNEQFF
TGTGCCAGCAGAAAGAACAGGGATTCCTCCTACAATGAGCAGTTCTTC
>TRBJ2-3|TRBV11-3|many|TRBD2|16
CASSPQAGGNGDTQYF
TGTGCCAGCAGCCCCCAAGCGGGAGGGAATGGAGATACGCAGTATTTT
>TRBJ2-5|TRBV11-3|many|.|16
CASSLGTGITQETQYF
TGTGCCAGCAGCTTAGGAACAGGGATCACTCAAGAGACCCAGTACTTC
>TRBJ1-1|TRBV19|.|.|13
CASTPGALGRAFF
TGTGCCAGTACCCCCGGGGCCCTAGGGAGAGCTTTCTTT
>TRBJ1-6|TRBV28|.|TRBD1|14
CASGAGTVNSPLHF
TGTGCCAGCGGCGCCGGGACAGTGAATTCACCCCTCCACTTT
>TRBJ1-1|TRBV28|.|.|17
CASSFPPQGAGSREAFF
TGTGCCAGCAGTTTCCCCCCACAGGGTGCGGGCTCCCGTGAAGCTTTCTTT
>TRBJ2-2|TRBV30|once|.|12
CAWRMGTGELFF
TGTGCCTGGAGAATGGGTACGGGGGAGCTGTTTTTT
>TRBJ2-7|TRBV7-8|.|.|13
CASSPWGGGEQYF
TGTGCCAGCAGCCCTTGGGGAGGAGGCGAGCAGTACTTC
>TRBJ1-1|TRBV6-8|.|.|13
CASSEGQNTEAFF
TGTGCCAGCAGTGAGGGCCAGAACACTGAAGCTTTCTTT
>TRBJ1-2|TRBV30|.|TRBD1|16
CAWSLLGTGGAGGYTF
TGTGCCTGGAGCCTCCTCGGGACAGGGGGCGCGGGTGGCTACACCTTC
>TRBJ2-1|TRBV10-2|.|TRBD2|15
CASRTSGHSSNEQFF
TGCGCCAGCAGGACTAGCGGGCATAGTTCCAATGAGCAGTTCTTC
>TRBJ1-1|TRBV10-2|.|.|13
CASSDEKNTEAFF
TGCGCCAGCAGTGACGAGAAGAACACTGAAGCTTTCTTT
>TRBJ2-7|TRBV28|large|.|13
CASQQGAGYEQYF
TGTGCCAGCCAACAGGGTGCGGGTTACGAGCAGTACTTC
>TRBJ2-6|TRBV9|medium-sized|TRBD1|16
CASNDRAVSGANVLTF
TGTGCCAGCAATGACAGGGCGGTCTCTGGGGCCAACGTCCTGACTTTC
>TRBJ2-5|TRBV15|.|TRBD2|14
CATSRRGAQETQYF
TGTGCCACCAGCAGGCGGGGGGCCCAAGAGACCCAGTACTTC
>TRBJ1-5|TRBV5-3|medium-sized|.|17
CARSLGYRVRGGQPQHF
TGTGCCAGAAGCTTGGGTTACAGGGTTCGAGGGGGTCAGCCCCAGCATTTT
>TRBJ1-1|TRBV11-3|large|.|14
CASSLVQEGTEAFF
TGTGCCAGCAGCTTAGTTCAGGAGGGCACTGAAGCTTTCTTT
>TRBJ2-3|TRBV11-3|.|TRBD1|14
CASSLGQSTDTQYF
TGTGCCAGCAGCCTGGGACAGAGCACAGATACGCAGTATTTT
>TRBJ2-1|TRBV9|.|TRBD2|17
CASSAGTSGGSYNEQFF
TGTGCCAGCAGCGCCGGGACTAGCGGGGGCTCCTACAATGAGCAGTTCTTC
>TRBJ1-6|TRBV6-8|few|.|15
CASSYGTQRNSPLHF
TGTGCCAGCAGTTACGGGACACAAAGGAATTCACCCCTCCACTTT
>TRBJ1-2|TRBV18|.|TRBD1|18
CASSPSAQGAPQGDGYTF
TGTGCCAGCTCACCTTCTGCCCAGGGGGCCCCACAAGGGGATGGCTACACCTTC
>TRBJ1-1|TRBV6-8|.|TRBD1|15
CASSDSTGGDTEAFF
TGTGCCAGCAGTGACTCGACAGGGGGTGACACTGAAGCTTTCTTT
>TRBJ2-1|TRBV19|once|TRBD1|15
CASRPGQGARGEQFF
TGTGCCAGTAGACCGGGACAGGGGGCCCGGGGTGAGCAGTTCTTC
>TRBJ1-1|TRBV5-1|.|.|14
CASSLAQVGTEAFF
TGCGCCAGCAGCTTGGCCCAGGTCGGCACTGAAGCTTTCTTT
>TRBJ2-5|TRBV5-1|.|.|14
CASSLDQNGETQYF
TGCGCCAGCAGCTTGGACCAGAATGGAGAGACCCAGTACTTC
>TRBJ2-7|TRBV7-4|.|TRBD2|13
CASSLREGKEQYF
TGTGCCAGCAGCTTAAGGGAGGGAAAGGAGCAGTACTTC
>TRBJ1-1|TRBV30|few|.|12
CAWSNRGPEAFF
TGTGCCTGGAGTAACAGAGGGCCTGAAGCTTTCTTT
>TRBJ1-5|TRBV11-3|many|.|15
CASSLLGLNNQPQHF
TGTGCCAGCAGCCTACTCGGACTGAACAATCAGCCCCAGCATTTT
>TRBJ2-1|TRBV7-1|many|.|13
CASSLQTYNEQFF
TGTGCCAGCAGCTTACAGACGTACAATGAGCAGTTCTTC
>TRBJ2-1|TRBV10-2|.|.|15
CASRDRPSSYNEQFF
TGCGCCAGCAGAGACAGGCCGAGCTCCTACAATGAGCAGTTCTTC
>TRBJ1-2|TRBV11-3|many|.|14
CASSLGQGTLGYTF
TGTGCCAGCAGCTTGGGGCAGGGGACACTTGGCTACACCTTC
>TRBJ2-1|TRBV6-8|few|TRBD2|15
CASSYLAGEGNEQFF
TGTGCCAGCAGTTACCTAGCGGGAGAGGGCAATGAGCAGTTCTTC
>TRBJ2-3|TRBV15|.|.|15
CATSRDYGEGDTQYF
TGTGCCACCAGCAGAGATTACGGCGAGGGAGATACGCAGTATTTT
>TRBJ1-1|TRBV7-1|.|.|13
CASSAGGGAEAFF
TGTGCCAGCAGCGCCGGTGGTGGCGCTGAAGCTTTCTTT